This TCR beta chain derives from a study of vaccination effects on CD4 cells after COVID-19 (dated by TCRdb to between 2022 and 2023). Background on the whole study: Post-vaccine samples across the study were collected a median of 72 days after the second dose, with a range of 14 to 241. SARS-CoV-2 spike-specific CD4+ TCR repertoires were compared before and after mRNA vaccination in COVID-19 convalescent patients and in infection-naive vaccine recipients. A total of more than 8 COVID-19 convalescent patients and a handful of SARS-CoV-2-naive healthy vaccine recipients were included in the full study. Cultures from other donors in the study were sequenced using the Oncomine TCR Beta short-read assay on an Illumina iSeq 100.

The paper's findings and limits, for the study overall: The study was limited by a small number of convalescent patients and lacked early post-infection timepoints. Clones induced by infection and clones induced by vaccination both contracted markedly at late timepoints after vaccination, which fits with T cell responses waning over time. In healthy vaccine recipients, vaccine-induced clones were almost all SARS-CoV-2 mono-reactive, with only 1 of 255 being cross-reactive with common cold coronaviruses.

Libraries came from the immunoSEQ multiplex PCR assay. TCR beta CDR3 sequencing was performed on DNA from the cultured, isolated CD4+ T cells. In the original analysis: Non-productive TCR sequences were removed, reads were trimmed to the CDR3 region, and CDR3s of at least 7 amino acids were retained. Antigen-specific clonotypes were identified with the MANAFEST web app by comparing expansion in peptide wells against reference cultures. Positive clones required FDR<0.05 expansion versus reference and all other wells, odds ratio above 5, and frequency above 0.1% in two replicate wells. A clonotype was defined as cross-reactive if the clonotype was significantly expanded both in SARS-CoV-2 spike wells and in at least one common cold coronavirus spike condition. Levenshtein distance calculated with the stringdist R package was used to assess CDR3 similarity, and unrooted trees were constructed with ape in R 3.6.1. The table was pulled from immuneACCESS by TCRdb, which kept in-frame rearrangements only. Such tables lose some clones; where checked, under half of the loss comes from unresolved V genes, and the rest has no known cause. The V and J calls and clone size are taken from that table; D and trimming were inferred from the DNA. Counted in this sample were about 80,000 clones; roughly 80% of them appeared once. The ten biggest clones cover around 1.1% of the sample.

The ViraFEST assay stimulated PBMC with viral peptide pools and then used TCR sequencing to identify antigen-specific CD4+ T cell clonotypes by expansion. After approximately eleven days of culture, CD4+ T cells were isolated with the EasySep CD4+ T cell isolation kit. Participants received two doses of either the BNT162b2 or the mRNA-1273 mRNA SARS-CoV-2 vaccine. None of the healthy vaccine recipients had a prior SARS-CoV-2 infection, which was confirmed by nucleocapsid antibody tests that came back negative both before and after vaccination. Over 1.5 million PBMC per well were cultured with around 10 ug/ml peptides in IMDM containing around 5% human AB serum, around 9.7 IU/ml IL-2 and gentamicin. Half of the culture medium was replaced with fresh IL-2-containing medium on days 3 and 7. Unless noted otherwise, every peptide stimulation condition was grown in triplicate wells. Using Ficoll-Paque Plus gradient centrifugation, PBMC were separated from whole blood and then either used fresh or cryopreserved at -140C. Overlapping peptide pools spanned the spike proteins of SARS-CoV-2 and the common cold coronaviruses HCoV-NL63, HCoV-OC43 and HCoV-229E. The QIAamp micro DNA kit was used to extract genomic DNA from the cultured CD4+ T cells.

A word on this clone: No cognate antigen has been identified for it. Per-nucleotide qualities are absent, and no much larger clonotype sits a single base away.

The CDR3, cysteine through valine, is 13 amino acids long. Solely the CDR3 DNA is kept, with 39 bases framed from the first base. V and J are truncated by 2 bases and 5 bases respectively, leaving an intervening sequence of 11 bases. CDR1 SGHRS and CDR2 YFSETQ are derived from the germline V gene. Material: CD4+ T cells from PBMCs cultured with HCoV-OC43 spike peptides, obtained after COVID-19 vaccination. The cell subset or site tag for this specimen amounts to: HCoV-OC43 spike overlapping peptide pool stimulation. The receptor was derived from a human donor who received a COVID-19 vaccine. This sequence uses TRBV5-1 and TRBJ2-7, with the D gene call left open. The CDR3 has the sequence CASSLGPGHEQYV. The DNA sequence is TGCGCCAGCAGCTTAGGTCCCGGACACGAGCAGTACGTC.